Below are 23 T cell receptor beta chains sequenced from a single sample in a study of blood T cell repertoires in COVID-19. Repertoires were generated with immunoSEQ multiplex PCR, while TCRdb's copy carries only in-frame clones and drops some. This sample has some 38,000 clones, with approximately 93% found just once. The sample comprised peripheral blood. These TCRs come from a man between 45 and 60 years old with active COVID-19.

This chain uses TRBV7-9 with TRBJ1-4; 9 positions agree with TRBD1. The CDR3 totals 15 residues. Per the germline V gene, CDR1 is SEHNR and CDR2 is FQNEAQ (reference sequence). J was trimmed by 8 bases and V by 5 bases; bases with no gene match: 9. The chain's CDR3 is CASSPPGQGREKLFF. In nucleotides, the CDR3 is TGTGCCAGCAGCCCCCCGGGACAGGGCCGAGAAAAACTGTTTTTT.

This chain uses TRBV7-6 with TRBJ2-1; the match to TRBD1 covers 7 bases. The CDR3 sequence is 16 residues long. Trimming at V came to 2 bases and at J to 4 bases, leaving 8 bases not matched to a gene. Germline CDR1 reads SGHVS; CDR2 reads FNYEAQ. CDR3 protein: CASSLKGGLPYNEQFF. The DNA for the CDR3 is TGTGCCAGCAGCTTAAAAGGGGGCCTCCCGTACAATGAGCAGTTCTTC.

The chain employs TRBV24-1 and TRBJ2-7, with 7 bases matching TRBD1. The CDR3 sequence is 16 residues long. Losses at the gene ends were 9 bases for V and 0 bases for J; bases not matched to a gene: 13. Germline CDR1 reads KGHDR; CDR2 reads SFDVKD. In nucleotides, the CDR3 is TGTGCCACCGCAGGACATGAACAGGGGCTCTCCTACGAGCAGTACTTC. This gives the protein CATAGHEQGLSYEQYF.

The CDR3: CASSNSRVFTDTQYF. CDR3 DNA: TGTGCCAGTAGTAACTCGCGCGTTTTCACAGATACGCAGTATTTT. The chain combines TRBV19 with TRBJ2-3; D is ambiguous. V lost 4 bases, J lost 2 bases, and 13 bases lay in between. CDR3 length equals 15 residues. Germline V gene sequence: CDR1 LNHDA, CDR2 SQIVND (reference sequence).

The chain employs TRBV18 and TRBJ2-1, with TRBD2 matching 7 bases. CDR3 length: 16 amino acids. Germline V gene data show CDR1 as KGHSH and CDR2 as LQKENI. Losses at the gene ends were 2 bases for V and 7 bases for J; bases not matched to a gene: 11. This chain's CDR3 is CASSPLGGGPENEQFF. CDR3 coding DNA: TGTGCCAGCTCACCATTGGGGGGAGGGCCGGAGAATGAGCAGTTCTTC.

The CDR3 DNA reads as TGTGCCAGCAGTCGACCAGGCTACTCAGATACGCAGTATTTT. It specifies CASSRPGYSDTQYF. V usage is TRBV6-2 or TRBV6-3 and J usage is TRBJ2-3; unclear D gene. The CDR3 runs to 14 residues. Looked up from germline, CDR1 is MNHEY and CDR2 is SVGEGT. V lost 5 bases and J lost 4, with 13 bases in between.

This CDR3 reads CASNPQGGEQYF. The CDR3 DNA sequence: TGTGCCAGCAACCCACAGGGCGGCGAGCAGTACTTC. The chain carries TRBV6-5 and TRBJ2-7; the D gene is possibly TRBD1 (6 bases). Per germline, CDR1 MNHEY and CDR2 SVGAGI. Trimming removed 7 bases from V and 6 bases from J, with 13 bases in between. The CDR3 covers 12 residues.

J is TRBJ1-5 and V is TRBV7-2, with D uncertain. V was shortened by 6 bases and J by 7 bases, with 10 bases between the two germline ends. CDR1 SGHTA and CDR2 FQGNSA come from the germline V gene. The CDR3 extends over 12 amino acids. As DNA, the CDR3 is TGTGCCAGCAGTCTAAGAGGGCAGCCCCAGCATTTT. Protein sequence: CASSLRGQPQHF.

CDR3 in amino acids: CASSYFEGAGANVLTF. In DNA, the CDR3 is TGTGCCAGCAGTTACTTCGAGGGGGCTGGGGCCAACGTCCTGACTTTC. J is TRBJ2-6 and V is TRBV6-6, with D perhaps matching TRBD1 (6 bases). Per germline, CDR1 MNHNY and CDR2 SVGAGI (reference sequence). Trimming removed 1 base from V and 2 bases from J, with 9 bases in between. The CDR3 has 16 residues.

In its sample, this clone was seen once. V gene TRBV4-3 combines with J gene TRBJ1-6, with TRBD1 matching 7 bases. CDR3 length equals 16 residues. The germline V gene encodes CDR1 LGHNA and CDR2 YSLEER. J gave up 9 bases and V 1 base, and 9 bases lay outside the gene matches. The DNA of the CDR3 is TGCGCCAGCAGCCAAGGAGCTCAGGGGGTGGGTTCACCCCTCCACTTT. Its protein product is CASSQGAQGVGSPLHF.

The gene calls are TRBV7-2 and TRBJ1-1; 9 nucleotides match TRBD1. The ends lost 0 bases at V and 5 bases at J; junction bases unmatched: 10. Germline V lookup: CDR1 SGHTA, CDR2 FQGNSA. The CDR3 is 17 amino acids. The CDR3 nucleotides are TGTGCCAGCAGCTTAGCCCGGTCACAGGGGGCGAGGACTGAAGCTTTCTTT. Protein: CASSLARSQGARTEAFF.

This chain joins TRBV19 and TRBJ1-2; D call uncertain. The V gene lost 3 bases and the J gene lost 2 bases, with 10 bases spanning the gap. Germline CDR1 and CDR2: LNHDA and SQIVND (reference sequence). CDR3 length: 14 amino acids. The CDR3 DNA sequence: TGTGCCAGTAGTATCCAGTCGATGAACTATGGCTACACCTTC. Protein: CASSIQSMNYGYTF.

This clone was found a few times. The chain uses TRBV6-5 and TRBJ1-1; a weak D match, TRBD1 (6 bases). Looked up from germline, CDR1 is MNHEY and CDR2 is SVGAGI. The V end lost 10 bases, the J end lost 4 bases, and 19 bases lay between the germline ends. The CDR3 is 14 residues long. CDR3: CATKRIQGPTEAFF. DNA of the CDR3: TGTGCCACCAAACGAATTCAGGGGCCCACTGAAGCTTTCTTT.

This chain connects TRBV7-3 to TRBJ2-3; possible D gene TRBD1, 6 bases. This CDR3 is built from 14 residues. Germline lookup yields CDR1 SGHTA and CDR2 FQGTGA. V was pared by 5 bases and J by 2 bases, with 11 bases between. The CDR3 DNA is TGTGCCAGCAGCCCGGACAGAATCACAGATACGCAGTATTTT. Translation: CASSPDRITDTQYF.

The gene calls are TRBV21-1 and TRBJ1-2; the DNA was not used to check the table's D call, TRBD1. TRBV21-1 is a pseudogene. The CDR3 is made up of 19 amino acids. CDR3 region: CASSKLFRDRGLRVYGYTF. Written as DNA, the CDR3 is TGTGCCAGCAGCAAACTATTCCGGGACAGGGGGCTTAGAGTCTATGGCTACACCTTC.

The chain employs TRBV19 and TRBJ1-5, with D perhaps TRBD1 (5 bases). Germline loops: CDR1 LNHDA, CDR2 SQIVND (reference sequence). The V and J ends lost 3 bases and 3 bases respectively, with 12 bases between them. The CDR3 contains 15 residues. Here the CDR3 DNA reads TGTGCCAGTAGTATCGGGGGGATCCCCAATCAGCCCCAGCATTTT. Translated, it gives CASSIGGIPNQPQHF. The full variable domain, its missing parts supplied by reference TRBV19 and TRBJ1-5, is DGGITQSPKYLFRKEGQNVTLSCEQNLNHDAMYWYRQDPGQGLRLIYYSQIVNDFQKGDIAEGYSVSREKKESFPLTVTSAQKNPTAFYLCASSIGGIPNQPQHFGDGTRLSIL.

This clone has just one count. The chain recombines TRBV4-1 with TRBJ2-3; 9 nucleotides agree with TRBD2. Germline assignment: CDR1 MGHRA and CDR2 YSYEKL. The CDR3 is made up of 16 amino acids. V was clipped by 1 base and J by 2 bases; unmatched bases: 4. CDR3 DNA sequence: TGCGCCAGCAGCCAAGGGCGGGGGGGGTTCACAGATACGCAGTATTTT. Translating gives CASSQGRGGFTDTQYF.

The chain uses TRBV19 and TRBJ2-7; D perhaps matches TRBD1 (6 bases). This CDR3 is built from 12 residues. V dropped 3 bases and J dropped 3 bases, with 6 bases sitting between them. Per germline, CDR1 LNHDA and CDR2 SQIVND (reference sequence). CDR3 in amino acids: CASSIRGYEQYF. CDR3 nucleotides: TGTGCCAGTAGTATCAGGGGCTACGAGCAGTACTTC.

The chain recombines TRBV27 with TRBJ2-7, with TRBD1 as a possible D gene (7 bases). The length of the CDR3 is 13 residues. Trimming pared 5 bases from V and 5 bases from J, leaving 13 bases between. CDR1 MNHEY and CDR2 SMNVEV come from the germline V gene (reference sequence). CDR3 sequence (DNA): TGTGCCAGCAGTCCGACAGGGAGGAACGAGCAGTACTTC. Its protein product is CASSPTGRNEQYF.

About this clone itself: At one of its ends the junction is not consistent with the germline gene, which may arise from a read error. This chain connects TRBV7-7 to TRBJ2-1; D gene ambiguous. Germline CDR1 and CDR2: SSHAT and FNYEAQ (reference sequence). The CDR3 sequence is 15 residues long. The CDR3 is CASSLEPPRSNEQFF. The CDR3 nucleotides are TGTGCTAGCAGCTTAGAACCCCCAAGGAGCAATGAGCAGTTCTTC.

The chain links TRBV27 to TRBJ1-3, with D possibly TRBD1 on 5 matching bases. Trimming stripped 2 bases from V and 4 bases from J, with 9 bases between. The CDR3 contains 14 residues. Germline V gene sequence: CDR1 MNHEY, CDR2 SMNVEV (reference sequence). The CDR3 DNA reads as TGTGCCAGCAGTTTACAGGGTTCGGGAAACACCATATATTTT. As protein: CASSLQGSGNTIYF.

The chain carries TRBV5-4 and TRBJ2-2, with D hard to call. Between the trimmed V and J ends, which lost 6 bases and 5 bases, there was a span of 11 bases. Germline V gene data show CDR1 as SGHNT and CDR2 as YYREEE (reference sequence). The CDR3 loop spans 13 amino acids. The CDR3 here is CASNPYETGELFF. In DNA form, the CDR3 reads TGTGCCAGCAACCCCTATGAGACCGGGGAGCTGTTTTTT. The entire variable domain, with the rest obtained from reference TRBV5-4 and TRBJ2-2, is as follows: ETGVTQSPTHLIKTRGQQVTLRCSSQSGHNTVSWYQQALGQGPQFIFQYYREEENGRGNFPPRFSGLQFPNYSSELNVNALELDDSALYLCASNPYETGELFFGEGSRLTVL.

The rearrangement links TRBV25-1 to TRBJ1-1; a possible D gene is TRBD1 (5 bases). Deletions cut 2 bases from V and 4 bases from J, with 11 bases between. Germline CDR1 and CDR2: MGHDK and SYGVNS. The CDR3 is 14 amino acids. This CDR3 reads CASSEGGFSTEAFF. The CDR3 nucleotides are TGTGCCAGCAGTGAAGGGGGGTTTTCCACTGAAGCTTTCTTT. The whole variable domain, filled in from reference TRBV25-1 and TRBJ1-1, reads EADIYQTPRYLVIGTGKKITLECSQTMGHDKMYWYQQDPGMELHLIHYSYGVNSTEKGDLSSESTVSRIRTEHFPLTLESARPSHTSQYLCASSEGGFSTEAFFGQGTRLTVV.